The T cell receptor beta chain under discussion was sequenced for a study of blood T cells in healthy people across ages. Study conclusions and caveats: Without sorted subsets, naive and antigen-experienced compartments could not be conclusively compared. The fall in TCR beta diversity per million T cells was roughly linear with age.

V lost 4 bases and J lost 0, with 14 bases in between. This CDR3 has 16 amino acids. The germline V gene has CDR1 SGHVS and CDR2 FNYEAQ. Of note for this clonotype: The antigen is undetermined.

Primers used in a second PCR of roughly 6 to 11 cycles were a sample-barcoded 5' primer and a J-beta primer mix. There were at least 3 million CDR3-containing paired-end reads obtained from each sample. TCRdb redid the calling of the 5' RACE reads with MiXCR, one entry per CDR3 protein. The sample lists some 920,000 distinct CDR3 sequences; around 54% were seen once. Material: blood. The genes are TRBV7-6 and TRBJ2-3; TRBD2 is a possible D gene (6 bases). This receptor was taken from a woman in her sixties or seventies in good health. CDR3 region: CASSSLGGASTDTQYF. The DNA of the CDR3 is TGTGCCAGCAGCTCCCTCGGGGGAGCGAGCACAGATACGCAGTATTTT.